This passage covers 8 T cell receptor beta chains from one sample sequenced in a study of T cell responses to AZD1222 COVID-19 vaccine. Repertoires were generated with immunoSEQ multiplex PCR, while TCRdb's copy carries only in-frame clones and drops some. Of under 95,000 clones listed, about 86% were seen once; the top ten hold more than 7%. The material sequenced was peripheral blood, taken on day 0 of AZD1222 vaccination. These receptors came from an adult in good health.

This chain joins TRBV19 and TRBJ2-1; 7 bases line up with TRBD2. V lost 3 bases and J lost 4; bases outside the gene matches: 12. CDR3 length equals 17 residues. Germline lookup yields CDR1 LNHDA and CDR2 SQIVND (reference sequence). The CDR3 spells CASSIYPPAGSYNEQFF. The CDR3 DNA reads TGTGCCAGTAGTATCTACCCCCCAGCGGGGTCATACAATGAGCAGTTCTTC.

J is TRBJ2-7 and V is TRBV5-1; 10 bases agree with TRBD1. The CDR3 is 14 residues long. Trimming took 4 bases from V and 4 from J; bases not matched to a gene: 5. Germline values: CDR1 SGHRS, CDR2 YFSETQ. For the CDR3, the DNA is TGCGCCAGCAGCCAGGGACAGGGGAAATACGAGCAGTACTTC. Protein: CASSQGQGKYEQYF.

The CDR3: CASSLAHGNTEAFF. The CDR3 DNA follows: TGTGCCAGCAGTTTAGCCCATGGGAACACTGAAGCTTTCTTT. V gene TRBV28 combines with J gene TRBJ1-1; D is ambiguous. Germline-derived CDR1 and CDR2 are MDHEN and SYDVKM. CDR3 length: 14 amino acids. V was cut by 2 bases and J by 1 base, with 8 bases left in between.

V and J are TRBV12-3 or TRBV12-4 and TRBJ1-1; maybe TRBD1 (5 bases). V lost 3 bases, J lost 10 bases, and 12 bases lay in between. The CDR3 covers 12 residues. DNA for the CDR3: TGTGCCAGCAGTTTGGGGCGAGTTGGAGCTTTCTTT. Its protein product is CASSLGRVGAFF.

J is TRBJ1-5 and V is TRBV4-1, with unresolved D. Germline V CDR1 and CDR2: MGHRA, YSYEKL. The ends were cut back, 0 bases at V and 2 bases at J, with 8 bases in the middle. The CDR3 has 15 residues. For the CDR3, the DNA is TGCGCCAGCAGCCAAGATTTTAGAGGCAATCAGCCCCAGCATTTT. The encoded protein is CASSQDFRGNQPQHF.

The chain recombines TRBV14 with TRBJ2-1; D not resolved. The CDR3 length is 15 residues. V lost 1 base to trimming and J lost 3 bases, with 10 bases between them. Germline V gives CDR1 SGHDN, CDR2 FVKESK. DNA for the CDR3: TGTGCCAGCAGCCAAGTGGGTTCGTTCTACAATGAGCAGTTCTTC. Translating it yields CASSQVGSFYNEQFF. The full variable domain, in which reference TRBV14 and TRBJ2-1 provide the parts outside the CDR3, is EAGVTQFPSHSVIEKGQTVTLRCDPISGHDNLYWYRRVMGKEIKFLLHFVKESKQDESGMPNNRFLAERTGGTYSTLKVQPAELEDSGVYFCASSQVGSFYNEQFFGPGTRLTVL.

CDR3 loop: CASSPGTSAYEQYF. The CDR3 DNA follows: TGTGCCAGCAGTCCTGGGACATCGGCCTACGAGCAGTACTTC. The chain uses TRBV27 and TRBJ2-7; maybe TRBD1 (6 bases). Trimming removed 5 bases from V and 2 bases from J, with 13 bases in between. CDR1 and CDR2 from the germline V gene are MNHEY and SMNVEV (reference sequence). The CDR3 runs 14 residues.

This chain connects TRBV7-3 to TRBJ1-4; maybe TRBD1 (6 bases). Per the germline V gene, CDR1 is SGHTA and CDR2 is FQGTGA. V was trimmed by 4 bases and J by 4 bases, leaving 13 bases between them. The CDR3 is made up of 15 amino acids. The CDR3 sequence is CASSWADRINEKLFF. The DNA for the CDR3 is TGTGCCAGCAGCTGGGCCGACAGGATTAATGAAAAACTGTTTTTT. The full variable domain, completed using reference TRBV7-3 and TRBJ1-4, is GAGVSQTPSNKVTEKGKYVELRCDPISGHTALYWYRQSLGQGPEFLIYFQGTGAADDSGLPNDRFFAVRPEGSVSTLKIQRTERGDSAVYLCASSWADRINEKLFFGSGTQLSVL.